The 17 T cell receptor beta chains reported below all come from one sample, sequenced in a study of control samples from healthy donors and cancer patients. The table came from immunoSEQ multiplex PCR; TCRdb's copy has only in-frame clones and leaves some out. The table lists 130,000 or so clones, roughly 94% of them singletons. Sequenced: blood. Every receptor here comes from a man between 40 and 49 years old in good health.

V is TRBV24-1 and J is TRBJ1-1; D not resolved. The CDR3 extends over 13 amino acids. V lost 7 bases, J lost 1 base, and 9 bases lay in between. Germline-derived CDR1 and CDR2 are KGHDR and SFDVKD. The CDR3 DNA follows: TGTGCCACCAGGATGGAGGGGAACACTGAAGCTTTCTTT. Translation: CATRMEGNTEAFF.

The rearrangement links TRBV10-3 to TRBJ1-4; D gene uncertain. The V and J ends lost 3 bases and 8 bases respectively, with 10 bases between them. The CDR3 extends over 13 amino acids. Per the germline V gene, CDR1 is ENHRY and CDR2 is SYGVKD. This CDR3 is CAISDGLSEKLFF. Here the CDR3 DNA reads TGTGCCATCAGTGACGGATTGTCCGAAAAACTGTTTTTT.

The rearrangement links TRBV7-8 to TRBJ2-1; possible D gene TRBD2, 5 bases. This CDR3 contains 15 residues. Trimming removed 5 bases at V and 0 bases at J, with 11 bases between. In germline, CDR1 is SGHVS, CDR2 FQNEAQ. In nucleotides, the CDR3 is TGTGCCAGCAGCGCCCCTAGCACCTCCTACAATGAGCAGTTCTTC. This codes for CASSAPSTSYNEQFF. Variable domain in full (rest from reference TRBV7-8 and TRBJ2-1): GAGVSQSPRYKVAKRGQDVALRCDPISGHVSLFWYQQALGQGPEFLTYFQNEAQLDKSGLPSDRFFAERPEGSVSTLKIQRTQQEDSAVYLCASSAPSTSYNEQFFGPGTRLTVL.

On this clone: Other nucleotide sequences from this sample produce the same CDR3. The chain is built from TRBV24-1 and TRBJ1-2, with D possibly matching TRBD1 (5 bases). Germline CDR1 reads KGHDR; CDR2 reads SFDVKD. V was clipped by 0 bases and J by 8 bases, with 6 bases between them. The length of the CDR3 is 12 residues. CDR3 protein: CATSDLQGGYTF. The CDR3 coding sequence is TGTGCCACCAGTGATTTGCAGGGAGGCTACACCTTC.

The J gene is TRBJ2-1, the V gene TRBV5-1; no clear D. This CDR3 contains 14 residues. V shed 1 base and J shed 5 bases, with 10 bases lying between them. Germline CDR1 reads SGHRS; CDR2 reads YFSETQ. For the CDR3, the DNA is TGCGCCAGCAGCTTGCCCACAGTTAACAATGAGCAGTTCTTC. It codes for CASSLPTVNNEQFF.

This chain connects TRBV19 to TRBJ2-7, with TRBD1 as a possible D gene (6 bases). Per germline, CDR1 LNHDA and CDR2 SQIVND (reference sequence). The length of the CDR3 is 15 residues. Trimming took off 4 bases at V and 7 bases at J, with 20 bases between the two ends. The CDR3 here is CASSTSFGQSKEQYF. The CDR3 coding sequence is TGTGCCAGTAGTACCTCCTTCGGACAGTCTAAGGAGCAGTACTTC.

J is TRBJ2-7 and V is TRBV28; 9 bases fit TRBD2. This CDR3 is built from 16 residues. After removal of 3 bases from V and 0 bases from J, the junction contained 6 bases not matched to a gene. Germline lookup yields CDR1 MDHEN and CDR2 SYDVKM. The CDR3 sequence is CASSFGAGGRSYEQYF. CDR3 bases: TGTGCCAGCAGTTTTGGGGCGGGAGGGCGCTCCTACGAGCAGTACTTC.

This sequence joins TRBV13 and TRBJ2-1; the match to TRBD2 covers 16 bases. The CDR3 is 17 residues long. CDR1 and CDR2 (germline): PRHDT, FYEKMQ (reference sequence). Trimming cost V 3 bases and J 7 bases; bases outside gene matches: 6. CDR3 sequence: CASSFVPGLAGGNEQFF. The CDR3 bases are TGTGCCAGCAGCTTCGTTCCGGGACTAGCGGGAGGGAATGAGCAGTTCTTC.

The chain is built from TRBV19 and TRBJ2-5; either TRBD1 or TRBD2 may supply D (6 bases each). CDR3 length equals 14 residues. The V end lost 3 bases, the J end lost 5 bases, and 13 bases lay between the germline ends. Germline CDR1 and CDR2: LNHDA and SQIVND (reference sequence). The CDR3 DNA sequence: TGTGCCAGTAGTATCGACGGGGGCGGGGAGACCCAGTACTTC. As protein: CASSIDGGGETQYF.

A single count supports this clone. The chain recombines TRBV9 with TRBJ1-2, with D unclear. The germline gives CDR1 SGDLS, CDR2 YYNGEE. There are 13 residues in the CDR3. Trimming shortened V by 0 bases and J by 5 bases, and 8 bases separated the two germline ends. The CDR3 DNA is TGTGCCAGCAGCGTAGTGTCCGGTTATGGCTACACCTTC. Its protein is CASSVVSGYGYTF.

Here the CDR3 reads CASSLGTRGHNEQFF. DNA of the CDR3: TGTGCCAGCAGCCTAGGGACCCGGGGGCACAATGAGCAGTTCTTC. The chain carries TRBV5-8 and TRBJ2-1, with D perhaps TRBD1 or TRBD2 (6 bases each). This CDR3 has 15 residues. The V end lost 4 bases, the J end lost 5 bases, and 16 bases lay between the germline ends. Germline values: CDR1 SGHTS, CDR2 YDEGEE.

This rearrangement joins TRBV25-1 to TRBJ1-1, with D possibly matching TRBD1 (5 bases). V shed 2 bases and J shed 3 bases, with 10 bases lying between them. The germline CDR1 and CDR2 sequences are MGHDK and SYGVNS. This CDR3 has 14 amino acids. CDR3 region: CASSERRDDTEAFF. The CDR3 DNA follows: TGTGCCAGCAGTGAAAGACGGGACGACACTGAAGCTTTCTTT. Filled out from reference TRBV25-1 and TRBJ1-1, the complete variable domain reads EADIYQTPRYLVIGTGKKITLECSQTMGHDKMYWYQQDPGMELHLIHYSYGVNSTEKGDLSSESTVSRIRTEHFPLTLESARPSHTSQYLCASSERRDDTEAFFGQGTRLTVV.

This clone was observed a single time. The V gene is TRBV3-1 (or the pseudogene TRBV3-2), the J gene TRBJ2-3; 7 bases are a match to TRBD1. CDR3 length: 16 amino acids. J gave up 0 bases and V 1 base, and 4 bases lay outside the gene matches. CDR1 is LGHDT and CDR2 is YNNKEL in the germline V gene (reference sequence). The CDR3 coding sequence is TGTGCCAGCAGCCAAGCGGGGACAGCTAGCACAGATACGCAGTATTTT. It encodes CASSQAGTASTDTQYF.

CDR3 sequence reads: CASSFPGANVLTF. The CDR3 bases are TGTGCCAGCAGTTTCCCGGGGGCCAACGTCCTGACTTTC. The gene calls are TRBV6-6 and TRBJ2-6; no firm D call. The CDR3 is made up of 13 amino acids. Trimming took 4 bases from V and 4 from J, leaving 5 bases between them. The germline V gene encodes CDR1 MNHNY and CDR2 SVGAGI (reference sequence).

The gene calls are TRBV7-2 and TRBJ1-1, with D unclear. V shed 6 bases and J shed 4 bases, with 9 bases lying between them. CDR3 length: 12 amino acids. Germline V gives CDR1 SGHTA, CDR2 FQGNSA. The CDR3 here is CASSFGSTEAFF. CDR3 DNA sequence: TGTGCCAGCAGTTTTGGCTCCACTGAAGCTTTCTTT. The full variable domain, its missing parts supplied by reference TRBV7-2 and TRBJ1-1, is GAGVSQSPSNKVTEKGKDVELRCDPISGHTALYWYRQSLGQGLEFLIYFQGNSAPDKSGLPSDRFSAERTGGSVSTLTIQRTQQEDSAVYLCASSFGSTEAFFGQGTRLTVV.

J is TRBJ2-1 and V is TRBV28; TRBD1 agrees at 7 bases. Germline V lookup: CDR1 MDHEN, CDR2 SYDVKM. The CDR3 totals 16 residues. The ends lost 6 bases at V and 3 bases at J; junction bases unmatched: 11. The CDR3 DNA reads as TGTGCCAGCAGGCCGGATACAGGGGCAGACTACAATGAGCAGTTCTTC. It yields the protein CASRPDTGADYNEQFF. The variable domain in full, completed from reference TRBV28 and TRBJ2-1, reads DVKVTQSSRYLVKRTGEKVFLECVQDMDHENMFWYRQDPGLGLRLIYFSYDVKMKEKGDIPEGYSVSREKKERFSLILESASTNQTSMYLCASRPDTGADYNEQFFGPGTRLTVL.

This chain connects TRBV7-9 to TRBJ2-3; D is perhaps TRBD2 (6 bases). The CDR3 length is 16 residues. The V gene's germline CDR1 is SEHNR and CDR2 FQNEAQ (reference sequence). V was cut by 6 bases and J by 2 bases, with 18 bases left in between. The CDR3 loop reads CASSPIAESFTDTQYF. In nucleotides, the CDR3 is TGTGCCAGCAGTCCGATAGCGGAGAGCTTCACAGATACGCAGTATTTT.